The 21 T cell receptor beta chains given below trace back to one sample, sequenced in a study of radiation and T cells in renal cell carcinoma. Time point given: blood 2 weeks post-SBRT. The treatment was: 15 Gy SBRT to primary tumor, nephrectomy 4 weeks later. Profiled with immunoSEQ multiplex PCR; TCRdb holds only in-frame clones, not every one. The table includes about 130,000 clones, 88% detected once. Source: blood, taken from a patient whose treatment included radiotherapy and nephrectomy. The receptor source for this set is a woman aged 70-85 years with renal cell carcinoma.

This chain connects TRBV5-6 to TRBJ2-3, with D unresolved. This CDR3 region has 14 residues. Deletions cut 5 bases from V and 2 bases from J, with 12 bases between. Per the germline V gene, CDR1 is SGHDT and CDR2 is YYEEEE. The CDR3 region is CASRVTTATDTQYF. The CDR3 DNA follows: TGTGCCAGCAGAGTTACTACCGCCACAGATACGCAGTATTTT.

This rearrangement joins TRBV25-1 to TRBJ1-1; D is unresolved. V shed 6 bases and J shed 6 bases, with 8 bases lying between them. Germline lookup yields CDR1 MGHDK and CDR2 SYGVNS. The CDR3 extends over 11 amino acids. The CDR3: CASRGFSEAFF. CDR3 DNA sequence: TGTGCCAGCAGGGGGTTCTCTGAAGCTTTCTTT.

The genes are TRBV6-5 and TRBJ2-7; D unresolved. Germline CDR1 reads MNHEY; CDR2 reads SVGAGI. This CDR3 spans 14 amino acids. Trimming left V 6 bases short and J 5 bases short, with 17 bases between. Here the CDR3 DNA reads TGTGCCAGCAGCCCACCTGGTATCCTCAACGAGCAGTACTTC. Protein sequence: CASSPPGILNEQYF.

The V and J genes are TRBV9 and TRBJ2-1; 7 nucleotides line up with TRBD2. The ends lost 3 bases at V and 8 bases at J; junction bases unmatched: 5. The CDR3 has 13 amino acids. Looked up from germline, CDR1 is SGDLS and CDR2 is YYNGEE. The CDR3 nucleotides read TGTGCCAGCAGCGGTAGCGGGCGGGATGAGCAGTTCTTC. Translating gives CASSGSGRDEQFF.

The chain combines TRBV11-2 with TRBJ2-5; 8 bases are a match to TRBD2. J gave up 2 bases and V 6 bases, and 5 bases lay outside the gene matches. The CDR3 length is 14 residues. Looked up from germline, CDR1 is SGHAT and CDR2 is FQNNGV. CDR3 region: CASSPGGGQETQYF. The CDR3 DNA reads TGTGCCAGCAGTCCTGGCGGGGGGCAAGAGACCCAGTACTTC.

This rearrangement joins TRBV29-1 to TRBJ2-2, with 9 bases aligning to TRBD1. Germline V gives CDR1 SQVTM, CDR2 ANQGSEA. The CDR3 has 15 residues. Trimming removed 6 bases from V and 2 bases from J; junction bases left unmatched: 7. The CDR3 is CSVGDRAINTGELFF. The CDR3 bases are TGCAGCGTGGGGGACAGGGCTATTAACACCGGGGAGCTGTTTTTT.

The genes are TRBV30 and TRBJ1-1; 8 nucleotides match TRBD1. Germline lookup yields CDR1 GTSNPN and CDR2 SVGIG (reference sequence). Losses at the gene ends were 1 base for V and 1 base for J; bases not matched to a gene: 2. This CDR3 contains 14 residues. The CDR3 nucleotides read TGTGCCTGGAGTGCCGGACAGGGGAACACTGAAGCTTTCTTT. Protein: CAWSAGQGNTEAFF.

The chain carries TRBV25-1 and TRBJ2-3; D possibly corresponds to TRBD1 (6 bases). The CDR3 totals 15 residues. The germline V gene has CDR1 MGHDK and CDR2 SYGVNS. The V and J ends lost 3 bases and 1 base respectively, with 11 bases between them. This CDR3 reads CASSEGAVGTDTQYF. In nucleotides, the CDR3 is TGTGCCAGCAGTGAGGGGGCGGTGGGCACAGATACGCAGTATTTT. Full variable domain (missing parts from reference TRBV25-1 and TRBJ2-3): EADIYQTPRYLVIGTGKKITLECSQTMGHDKMYWYQQDPGMELHLIHYSYGVNSTEKGDLSSESTVSRIRTEHFPLTLESARPSHTSQYLCASSEGAVGTDTQYFGPGTRLTVL.

DNA for the CDR3: TGTGCCAGCAGCCCAACTCAGGGATCGAACACTGAAGCTTTCTTT. Translated: CASSPTQGSNTEAFF. The rearrangement joins TRBV9 to TRBJ1-1; the D gene is possibly TRBD1 (5 bases). The germline V and J ends were trimmed by 4 bases and 1 base, with 14 bases remaining between them. Germline CDR1 reads SGDLS; CDR2 reads YYNGEE. This CDR3 contains 15 residues.

The CDR3, as DNA: TGTGCCAGCAGCTTTGACAGGGTAGCCGGGGAGCTGTTTTTT. Translating gives CASSFDRVAGELFF. This chain uses TRBV5-4 with TRBJ2-2; the match to TRBD1 covers 7 bases. Germline V gene lookup returns CDR1 SGHNT and CDR2 YYREEE (reference sequence). There are 14 residues in the CDR3. V lost 2 bases and J lost 6; bases outside the gene matches: 4.

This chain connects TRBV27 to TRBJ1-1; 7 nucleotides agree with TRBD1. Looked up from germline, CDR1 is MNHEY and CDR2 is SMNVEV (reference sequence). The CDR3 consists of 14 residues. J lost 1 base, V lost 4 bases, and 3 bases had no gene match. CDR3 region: CASSSNRGNTEAFF. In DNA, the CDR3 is TGTGCCAGCAGTTCCAACAGGGGGAACACTGAAGCTTTCTTT.

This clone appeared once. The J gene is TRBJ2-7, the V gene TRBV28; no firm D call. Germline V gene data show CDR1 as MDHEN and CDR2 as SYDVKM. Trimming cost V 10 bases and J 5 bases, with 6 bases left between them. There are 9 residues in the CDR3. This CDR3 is CANVDEQYF. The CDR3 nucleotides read TGTGCCAACGTGGACGAGCAGTACTTC.

CDR3 sequence: CASSPGQNNEQFF. The CDR3 DNA is TGTGCCAGTTCGCCGGGACAGAACAATGAGCAGTTCTTC. J is TRBJ2-1 and V is TRBV19; 7 bases map to TRBD1. The CDR3 consists of 13 residues. Losses at the gene ends were 8 bases for V and 5 bases for J; bases not matched to a gene: 6. Germline CDR1 reads LNHDA; CDR2 reads SQIVND (reference sequence).

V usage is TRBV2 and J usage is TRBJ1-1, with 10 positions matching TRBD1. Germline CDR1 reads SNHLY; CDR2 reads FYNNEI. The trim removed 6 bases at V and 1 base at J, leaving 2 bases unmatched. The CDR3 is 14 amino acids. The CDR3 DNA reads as TGTGCCAGCAGGGACAGGGGGGGGAACACTGAAGCTTTCTTT. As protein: CASRDRGGNTEAFF.

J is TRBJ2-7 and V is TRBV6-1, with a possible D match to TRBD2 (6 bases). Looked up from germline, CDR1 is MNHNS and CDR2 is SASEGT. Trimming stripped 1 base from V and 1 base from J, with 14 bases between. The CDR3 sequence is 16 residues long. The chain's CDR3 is CASSEGGDGGSYEQYF. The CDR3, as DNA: TGTGCCAGCAGTGAAGGGGGGGATGGAGGATCCTACGAGCAGTACTTC.

The CDR3 region is CASSSRGVHNEQFF. The CDR3 region has the DNA TGTGCCAGCAGCTCCCGGGGGGTCCACAATGAGCAGTTCTTC. V usage is TRBV7-8 and J usage is TRBJ2-1; 7 bases fit TRBD2. Germline-derived CDR1 and CDR2 are SGHVS and FQNEAQ. The CDR3 has 14 residues. Losses at the gene ends were 4 bases for V and 5 bases for J; bases not matched to a gene: 5.

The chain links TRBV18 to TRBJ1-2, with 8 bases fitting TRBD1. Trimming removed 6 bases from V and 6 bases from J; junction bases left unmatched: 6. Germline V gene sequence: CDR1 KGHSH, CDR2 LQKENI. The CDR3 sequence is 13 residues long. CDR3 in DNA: TGTGCCAGCTCGCTCAGGGGGCTGGATGGCTACACCTTC. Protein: CASSLRGLDGYTF.

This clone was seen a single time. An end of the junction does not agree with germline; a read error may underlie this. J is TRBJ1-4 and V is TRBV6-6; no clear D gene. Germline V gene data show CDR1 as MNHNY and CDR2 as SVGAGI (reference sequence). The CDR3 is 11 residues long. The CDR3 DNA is TGTGCCAGCAGCCCTAAAGAAAAACTGTTTTTT. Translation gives CASSPKEKLFF.

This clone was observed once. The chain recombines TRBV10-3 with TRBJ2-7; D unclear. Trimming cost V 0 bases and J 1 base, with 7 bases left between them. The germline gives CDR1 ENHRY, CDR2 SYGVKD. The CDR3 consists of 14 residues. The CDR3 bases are TGTGCCATCAGTGAGTCCAAGATTTCCTACGAGCAGTACTTC. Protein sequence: CAISESKISYEQYF.

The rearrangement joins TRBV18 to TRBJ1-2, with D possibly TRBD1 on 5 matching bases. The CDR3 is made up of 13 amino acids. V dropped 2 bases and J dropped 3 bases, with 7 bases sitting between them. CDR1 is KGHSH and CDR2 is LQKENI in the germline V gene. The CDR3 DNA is TGTGCCAGCTCACCAATACAGGACTATGGCTACACCTTC. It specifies CASSPIQDYGYTF. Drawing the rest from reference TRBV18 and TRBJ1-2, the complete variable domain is NAGVMQNPRHLVRRRGQEARLRCSPMKGHSHVYWYRQLPEEGLKFMVYLQKENIIDESGMPKERFSAEFPKEGPSILRIQQVVRGDSAAYFCASSPIQDYGYTFGSGTRLTVV.

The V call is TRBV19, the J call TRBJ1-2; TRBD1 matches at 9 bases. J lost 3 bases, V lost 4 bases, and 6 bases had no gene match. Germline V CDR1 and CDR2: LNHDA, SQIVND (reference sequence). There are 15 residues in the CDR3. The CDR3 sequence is CASSTDRGQYYGYTF. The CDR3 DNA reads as TGTGCCAGTAGTACGGACAGGGGACAGTACTATGGCTACACCTTC.